This T cell receptor (beta chain) comes out of a study of T-cell reconstitution after alpha-beta-depleted transplantation in children (dated by TCRdb to 2016 to 2017). For context, the study as a whole: T-cell immune reconstitution after TCRalphabeta/CD19-depleted allogeneic hematopoietic cell transplantation in children was quantitatively tracked in the study by means of TCR repertoire profiling. Study-level results and caveats: About two months after transplant, the apparently early recovery of alphabetaT-cell counts reportedly depended on just several hundred clones that had expanded rapidly and came from non-depleted graft cells. The frequencies of hyperexpanded clones fell over the following months, and after one year, T-cell counts and TCRbeta diversity were mostly attributed to newly produced T cells. In some patients, the high TCRbeta diversity seen at day 60 was put down to recipient T cells and intrathymic progenitors that had survived conditioning.

Library preparation employed PCR. The instrument given in TCRdb is Illumina HiSeq 2500. Molecular barcoding was employed in the preparation of TCR libraries, with unique molecular identifiers being used to normalize TCRbeta repertoire quantification. Through fastp at Q25 and MiXCR, TCRdb rebuilt clones from the public reads, retaining in-frame beta chains. Each CDR3 protein gets just one entry, which takes the most common genes and DNA from the rows behind it. In this sample the table shows hundreds of thousands of distinct CDR3 sequences, more than 20% of which occur a single time. The ten largest clones take up roughly 15% of the sample. Trimming takes 4 bases from V and 8 bases from J, and the germline ends sit 14 bases apart. The CDR3 runs 13 residues from the cysteine to the phenylalanine. Kept here is only the CDR3 DNA, which spans 39 bases and is read in frame from base 1. In this sample, this clonotype turned up many times. Which antigen it targets is not known. It has no much larger one-base neighbor in the sample; base qualities were not kept.

In light of the paper, this sample's treatment or condition label describes: allogeneic hematopoietic cell transplantation with graft depleted of TCRalphabeta T cells and CD19 B cells. TCRalphabeta/CD19-depleted allogeneic hematopoietic cell grafts were given to the transplant recipients, all of whom were children. The starting material was PBMCs, mostly from graft donor cells, obtained 360 days after TCRalphabeta/CD19-depleted stem cell transplant. The rearrangement combines TRBV12-3 or TRBV12-4 with TRBJ1-2; the D gene cannot be resolved reliably. This clonotype was sampled from a boy in the first two years of life who had a stem cell transplant for acute myeloid leukemia, so the T cells may come from the graft donor. The CDR3 protein is CASSSLAQEGYTF. The nucleotide sequence is TGTGCCAGCAGTTCCCTCGCCCAGGAGGGCTACACCTTC.